The TCR beta chain under discussion was sequenced for a study of blood T cell repertoires in COVID-19. Germline loops: CDR1 LNHDA, CDR2 SQIVND (reference sequence). This CDR3 comprises 15 residues. V was clipped by 3 bases and J by 1 base, with 12 bases between them. Original methodology: Amplification of reference gene primers provided the estimated nucleated cell counts. The repertoire was sequenced with immunoSEQ multiplex PCR; TCRdb's copy has only in-frame clones and lacks some. The D gene and trimming were derived from the DNA, and the V and J assignments and clone size from that table. The profile shows nearly 300,000 clones, about 81% of them singletons.

The chain couples TRBV19 to TRBJ1-1; the D gene is possibly TRBD1 (6 bases). The source of this sequence is a human donor with COVID-19, enrolled during active disease. The donor label of this sample is uncertain. Sequences were obtained from peripheral blood. CDR3 sequence reads: CASSMWAGANTEAFF. DNA of the CDR3: TGTGCCAGTAGTATGTGGGCAGGGGCGAACACTGAAGCTTTCTTT.